These 14 T cell receptor beta chains came from one sample sequenced in a study of CD8 T cells in Susac syndrome. After extraction with the RNeasy kit, about 0.5 to 1 ug of the RNA was reverse transcribed using random hexamers. Via MiXCR, TCRdb re-called the immunoSEQ multiplex PCR reads, giving one row per CDR3 protein. The sample comprises about 120,000 distinct CDR3 sequences, 92% of which are singletons, and around 0.12% rests with the top ten. The sequenced material came from CD8+ T cells from PBMCs. These receptors were taken from a human donor in good health.

The chain employs TRBV7-3 and TRBJ2-1; 9 bases fit TRBD1. V lost 5 bases to trimming and J lost 7 bases; unmatched junction nucleotides: 6. Per germline, CDR1 SGHTA and CDR2 FQGTGA. CDR3 length equals 14 residues. This CDR3 reads CASSRGQGRNEQFF. The CDR3 DNA follows: TGTGCCAGCAGCCGGGGACAGGGACGGAATGAGCAGTTCTTC.

This chain uses TRBV27 with TRBJ2-3; 10 bases align to TRBD1. This CDR3 is built from 15 residues. The V and J ends lost 5 bases and 3 bases, in that order; junction bases with no gene match: 5. CDR1 and CDR2 from the germline V gene are MNHEY and SMNVEV (reference sequence). The CDR3 DNA sequence: TGTGCCAGCAGTCAGGGACAGGGGAGAACAGATACGCAGTATTTT. As protein: CASSQGQGRTDTQYF.

This clonotype has just a few counts. The chain uses TRBV19 and TRBJ2-2, with D hard to call. Germline values: CDR1 LNHDA, CDR2 SQIVND (reference sequence). Trimming shortened V by 8 bases and J by 0 bases, and 10 bases separated the two germline ends. The CDR3 sequence is 14 residues long. The CDR3 DNA sequence: TGTGCCAGTTCGATCAGAACGAACACCGGGGAGCTGTTTTTT. Translating gives CASSIRTNTGELFF.

This chain uses TRBV12-3 or TRBV12-4 with TRBJ2-7; D remains unclear. V was pared by 6 bases and J by 3 bases, with 6 bases between. The CDR3 extends over 11 amino acids. CDR3 sequence (DNA): TGTGCCAGCAGAAAATTCTACGAGCAGTACTTC. Amino acids: CASRKFYEQYF.

The chain carries TRBV14 and TRBJ2-7; D call uncertain. The V end was cut by 0 bases, the J end by 4 bases, with 7 bases between. The CDR3 covers 13 residues. Germline assignment: CDR1 SGHDN and CDR2 FVKESK. This CDR3 reads CASSQDLGYEQYF. The DNA for the CDR3 is TGTGCCAGCAGCCAAGATCTCGGTTACGAGCAGTACTTC.

The chain carries TRBV9 and TRBJ2-7, with 11 bases matching TRBD1. Trimming took 3 bases from V and 3 from J; bases not matched to a gene: 5. The CDR3 has 15 residues. Per the germline V gene, CDR1 is SGDLS and CDR2 is YYNGEE. The CDR3 DNA is TGTGCCAGCAGCGCGGACAGGGGGCCCAACTACGAGCAGTACTTC. Its translation: CASSADRGPNYEQYF.

This rearrangement joins TRBV9 to TRBJ2-5; 7 bases align to TRBD1. Losses at the gene ends were 1 base for V and 3 bases for J; bases not matched to a gene: 3. The CDR3 covers 14 residues. Germline V CDR1 and CDR2: SGDLS, YYNGEE. The CDR3 DNA follows: TGTGCCAGCAGCGTAACAACAGGGGAAGAGACCCAGTACTTC. Translation: CASSVTTGEETQYF.

The V gene is TRBV4-3, the J gene TRBJ2-7, with 10 bases identical to TRBD1. The CDR3 is made up of 15 amino acids. The V gene end was trimmed by 1 base and the J gene end by 3 bases; junction bases not matched to a gene: 3. Germline lookup yields CDR1 LGHNA and CDR2 YSLEER. CDR3 in amino acids: CASSQVGQGLYEQYF. The CDR3 DNA reads as TGCGCCAGCAGCCAAGTGGGACAGGGGCTCTACGAGCAGTACTTC.

The chain is built from TRBV19 and TRBJ1-4; maybe TRBD1 (5 bases). Germline CDR1 LNHDA, CDR2 SQIVND (reference sequence). The V gene lost 7 bases and the J gene lost 5 bases, with 23 bases spanning the gap. The CDR3 is 17 residues long. The CDR3 nucleotides are TGTGCCAGTACCACCCTACATTGGGGCAGTGAAAATGAAAAACTGTTTTTT. Encoded protein: CASTTLHWGSENEKLFF.

The chain combines TRBV7-2 with TRBJ2-1; 8 positions agree with TRBD1. J was trimmed by 8 bases and V by 4 bases; bases with no gene match: 7. Germline assignment: CDR1 SGHTA and CDR2 FQGNSA. The CDR3 length is 14 residues. The CDR3 is CASSSTGQGYEQFF. The CDR3 region has the DNA TGTGCCAGCAGCTCGACAGGACAGGGATATGAGCAGTTCTTC.

The rearrangement joins TRBV7-2 to TRBJ1-6, with 8 bases aligning to TRBD1. Per germline, CDR1 SGHTA and CDR2 FQGNSA. V shed 6 bases and J 6 bases; nucleotides not matched to a gene: 10. The CDR3 has 16 residues. The CDR3 nucleotides read TGTGCCAGCAGTCGATTTCCCGGACAGGGTAATTCACCCCTCCACTTT. This sequence encodes CASSRFPGQGNSPLHF.

This clonotype was counted a single time. V is TRBV12-3 or TRBV12-4 and J is TRBJ2-3, with D perhaps TRBD2 (5 bases). The V end lost 7 bases, the J end lost 2 bases, and 16 bases lay between the germline ends. The CDR3 consists of 15 residues. The CDR3 here is CASTRGRVDTDTQYF. CDR3 coding DNA: TGTGCCAGCACCCGGGGTAGAGTTGACACAGATACGCAGTATTTT.

The genes are TRBV27 and TRBJ1-2, with 8 bases matching TRBD1. The germline gives CDR1 MNHEY, CDR2 SMNVEV (reference sequence). V lost 5 bases to trimming and J lost 7 bases; unmatched junction nucleotides: 9. The CDR3 loop spans 14 amino acids. The CDR3 nucleotides are TGTGCCAGCAGTCTGACAGGGGAAAGTATTGGCTACACCTTC. Residues: CASSLTGESIGYTF.

The gene calls are TRBV19 and TRBJ2-1; 7 nucleotides align to TRBD2. V trimming: 5 bases; J trimming: 4 bases; junction bases outside the gene matches: 5. This CDR3 contains 14 residues. Germline V gene lookup returns CDR1 LNHDA and CDR2 SQIVND (reference sequence). Here the CDR3 reads CASSSSGSYNEQFF. CDR3 coding DNA: TGTGCCAGTAGTTCTAGCGGATCATACAATGAGCAGTTCTTC.